This TCR beta chain was sequenced in a study of long-term antiretroviral therapy in people with HIV (dated by TCRdb to the early 2020s). A note on the overall study: The earliest samples were collected approximately a decade before the 2015 WHO recommendation for immediate ART, a period when ART was typically delayed until CD4 counts fell. No cross-contamination during QIAcube processing turned up in test extractions that ran a monoclonal T-cell line alongside approximately 35 polyclonal samples. Among the approximately 30 participants with HIV, eleven were female. From some 30 adults with confirmed HIV infection, the cohort provided roughly 200 cryopreserved PBMC samples, gathered serially across a mean of approximately six years (range 1-12). This retrospective serial study examined whether starting ART and sustained HIV suppression were associated with changes in the composition and diversity of the TRB repertoire in peripheral blood. Results the study describes overall, beyond this receptor: Compared with controls, HIV repertoires had narrower CDR3 length ranges, and the network structure pointed to an antigen-experienced repertoire that shifted only slightly toward naive after ART. Owing to limited PBMC availability, only the TCR beta chain was sequenced, without alpha chain pairing. No data were available on ART adherence, viral resistance or therapy changes, limiting inferences about post-ART repertoire changes. At every time point, the repertoire was dominated by expanded TRB clones first identified before ART initiation, although this dominance fluctuated and, in many PLHIV, declined after ART. The samples span the years 2004 to 2017, and the ART regimens used may be less effective than current regimens. A significant increase in TRB diversity was found to be associated with ART initiation, although TRB diversity was observed to remain significantly below that of transplant donor controls even after long-term ART. Because cell numbers in pre-ART samples were limited, unsorted PBMC were profiled instead of sorted CD4+ and CD8+ T cells.

Inclusion was restricted to participants for whom at least one PBMC sample before ART initiation and at least two post-ART samples were available. Every participant with HIV received treatment in the United States of America. Before DNA extraction, cryopreserved samples of about 0.95-10 million PBMC were thawed and washed. At the time of the earliest PBMC sample for each participant with HIV, ages ranged from about 20 to 54 years. PBMC samples from each participant spanned 1-4 timepoints before ART initiation and 2-8 timepoints after ART initiation, with a median of 7 samples. Serial HIV viral load, CD4+ T-cell count, ART history and demographic data were obtained for every participant. A Qiagen kit on a QIAcube was used to extract genomic DNA from unsorted PBMC, with samples processed in batches of 12. About this clone: No antigen is known for it. No base qualities exist here, and no much larger clone lies one base off it.

The immunoSEQ hsTCRB v3.0 assay was used at survey level resolution for TRB variable region sequencing. TRB sequencing targeted a depth of about 35,000-50,000 T-cell genomes per sample. TRB libraries were pooled and sequenced on an Illumina MiSeq using a v3 150-cycle kit. The authors' analysis ran thus. Repertoire analysis ran in R within a reproducible Nextflow workflow covering QC, data transformation and analysis. LymphoSeq2, an R package for exploring AIRR-Seq data, was used to implement the custom analyses. A handful of samples that yielded fewer than 5000 total TRB sequences were excluded, so that under 200 HIV repertoires were analyzed. Among the approximately 190 retained HIV repertoires, 55 to 60 were collected before ART initiation and roughly 130 after ART initiation. Repertoires were downsampled to 5000 TRB nucleotide sequences, and summary statistics were averaged over 100 downsampling iterations. Only TRB sequences with CDR3 regions of at least seven amino acids were retained for analysis. A Shannon entropy-derived clonality score and the Gini coefficient were used to measure diversity. In the repertoire networks, any two of the top 5000 CDR3 amino acid sequences were linked whenever the two sequences differed by an edit distance of one. For TRB CDR3 amino acid sequences, GLIPH2 was used to predict antigen specificity groups and MHC restriction. To flag known associations with CMV, EBV, HIV or tissue antigens, CDR3 amino acid sequences were compared against VDJdb and McPAS-TCR. Pre-ART, post-ART and control groups were compared with Wilcoxon signed-rank tests and Holm-Bonferroni correction. TCRdb obtained this table from immuneACCESS and retained in-frame rearrangements with V and J assigned. These tables miss some clones; where compared with another copy, unresolved V genes account for less than half of the shortfall, and the remainder is unexplained. V and J calls and clone size are as listed in that table; D and trimming were resolved from the DNA. This sample has 20,000 to 25,000 clones in its table, and approximately 83% of those were observed once. Approximately 8.2% of the sample is held by the ten biggest clonotypes.

The junction shows trimming of 6 bases on V and 8 bases on J, plus 13 bases between the germline ends. The CDR3 runs 12 amino acids, cysteine and phenylalanine included. Only CDR3 DNA is held: 36 bases, read in frame from base 1. CDR1 MNHNS and CDR2 SASEGT are derived from the germline V gene. The rearranged chain carries TRBV6-1 and TRBJ1-1; the best D guess is TRBD1, with 5 bases matching. The sequence derives from a woman aged 40 to 49 with HIV. The sample was unsorted PBMCs, taken 1.2 years after starting antiretroviral therapy. For the CDR3, the sequence is CASSGVGGEAFF. The nucleotide sequence reads as follows: TGTGCCAGCAGCGGGGTCGGGGGAGAAGCTTTCTTT.